This T cell receptor beta chain originates from a study of shared clonotypes between healthy human individuals. General observations from the study: Enrolling few donors narrowed the genetic and exposure-history diversity that was represented.

Germline CDR1 SGDLS, CDR2 YYNGEE. V was pared by 2 bases and J by 2 bases, with 11 bases between. The CDR3 length is 14 residues. Details on this clone: Its cognate antigen is unknown.

Original processing methods: ImmunoSEQ sequences covered only the junction and lacked quality scores; filtering therefore differed. This table comes from immunoSEQ multiplex PCR, and its TCRdb copy is limited to in-frame clones, with some not included. V and J calls and clone size come straight from that table; D and trimming were deduced from the DNA. The sample lists fewer than 650,000 clones; approximately 80% were seen once. Caucasian adults residing in Nashville, Tennessee made up all the donors. The TCR was taken from a woman between 35 and 50 years old in good health. Some clones in this sample may be carry-over from other donors' samples. Sequencing used PBMCs. The V gene is TRBV9, the J gene TRBJ2-7; D may be TRBD1 (5 bases). The CDR3 sequence is CASSVTDIAYEQYF. The CDR3, as DNA: TGTGCCAGCAGCGTCACGGACATCGCCTACGAGCAGTACTTC.